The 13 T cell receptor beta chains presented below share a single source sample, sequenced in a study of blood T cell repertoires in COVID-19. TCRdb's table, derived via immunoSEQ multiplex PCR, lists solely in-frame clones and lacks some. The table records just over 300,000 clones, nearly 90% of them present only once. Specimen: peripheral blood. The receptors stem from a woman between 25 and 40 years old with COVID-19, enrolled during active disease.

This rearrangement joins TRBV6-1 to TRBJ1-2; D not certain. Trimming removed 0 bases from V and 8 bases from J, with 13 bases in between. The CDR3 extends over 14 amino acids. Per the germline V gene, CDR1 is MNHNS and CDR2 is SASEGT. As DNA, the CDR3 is TGTGCCAGCAGTGAAGCCGAGACCACGGGGGGCTACACCTTC. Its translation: CASSEAETTGGYTF.

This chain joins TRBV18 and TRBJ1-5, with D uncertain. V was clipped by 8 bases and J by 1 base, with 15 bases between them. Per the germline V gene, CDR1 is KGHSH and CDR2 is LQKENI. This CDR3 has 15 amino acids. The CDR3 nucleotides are TGTGCCAGCACTGCAACCGGAGGAAGCAATCAGCCCCAGCATTTT. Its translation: CASTATGGSNQPQHF.

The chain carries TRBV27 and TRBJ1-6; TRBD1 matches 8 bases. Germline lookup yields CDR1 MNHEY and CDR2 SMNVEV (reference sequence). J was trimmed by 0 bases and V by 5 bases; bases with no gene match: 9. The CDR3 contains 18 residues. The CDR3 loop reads CASSLRQGPSSYNSPLHF. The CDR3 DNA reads TGTGCCAGCAGTCTGCGACAGGGGCCCAGCTCCTATAATTCACCCCTCCACTTT.

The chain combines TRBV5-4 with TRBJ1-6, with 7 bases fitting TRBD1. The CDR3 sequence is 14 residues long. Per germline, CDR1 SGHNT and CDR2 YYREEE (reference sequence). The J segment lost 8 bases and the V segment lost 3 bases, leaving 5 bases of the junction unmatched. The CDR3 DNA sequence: TGTGCCAGCAGCTCCCCGGGACAGTATTCACCCCTCCACTTT. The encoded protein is CASSSPGQYSPLHF. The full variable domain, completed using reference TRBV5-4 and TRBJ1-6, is ETGVTQSPTHLIKTRGQQVTLRCSSQSGHNTVSWYQQALGQGPQFIFQYYREEENGRGNFPPRFSGLQFPNYSSELNVNALELDDSALYLCASSSPGQYSPLHFGNGTRLTVT.

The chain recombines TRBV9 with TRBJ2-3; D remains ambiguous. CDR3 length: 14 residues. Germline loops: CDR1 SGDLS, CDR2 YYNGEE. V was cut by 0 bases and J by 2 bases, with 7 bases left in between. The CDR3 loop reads CASSVGSYTDTQYF. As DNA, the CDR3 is TGTGCCAGCAGCGTAGGCAGTTACACAGATACGCAGTATTTT.

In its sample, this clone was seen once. The CDR3 DNA follows: TGTGCCAGCAGCTTAAGGGGCGCAAGCACAGATACGCAGTATTTT. Protein sequence: CASSLRGASTDTQYF. V usage is TRBV7-8 and J usage is TRBJ2-3; TRBD1 might be the D (5 bases). The CDR3 consists of 15 residues. Trimming removed 2 bases at V and 0 bases at J, with 9 bases between. Per germline, CDR1 SGHVS and CDR2 FQNEAQ.

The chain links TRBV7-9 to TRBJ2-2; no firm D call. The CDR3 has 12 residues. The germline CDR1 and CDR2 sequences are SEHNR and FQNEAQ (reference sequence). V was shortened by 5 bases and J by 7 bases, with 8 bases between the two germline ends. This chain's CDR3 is CASSPVSGELFF. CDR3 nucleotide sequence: TGTGCCAGCAGCCCCGTCAGCGGGGAGCTGTTTTTT.

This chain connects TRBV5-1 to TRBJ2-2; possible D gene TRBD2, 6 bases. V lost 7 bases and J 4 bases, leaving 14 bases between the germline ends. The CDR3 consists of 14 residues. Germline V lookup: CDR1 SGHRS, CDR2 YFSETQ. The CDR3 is CASRGSPTTGELFF. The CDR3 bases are TGCGCCAGCCGGGGGTCCCCGACCACCGGGGAGCTGTTTTTT. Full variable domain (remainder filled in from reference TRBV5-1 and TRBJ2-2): KAGVTQTPRYLIKTRGQQVTLSCSPISGHRSVSWYQQTPGQGLQFLFEYFSETQRNKGNFPGRFSGRQFSNSRSEMNVSTLELGDSALYLCASRGSPTTGELFFGEGSRLTVL.

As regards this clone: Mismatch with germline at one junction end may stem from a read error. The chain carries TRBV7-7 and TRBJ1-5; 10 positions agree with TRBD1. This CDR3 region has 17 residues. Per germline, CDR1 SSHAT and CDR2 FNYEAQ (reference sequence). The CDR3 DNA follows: TGTGCTAGCAGCAACCGGGACAGGGGATGGGGCAATCAGCCCCAGCATTTT. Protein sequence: CASSNRDRGWGNQPQHF.

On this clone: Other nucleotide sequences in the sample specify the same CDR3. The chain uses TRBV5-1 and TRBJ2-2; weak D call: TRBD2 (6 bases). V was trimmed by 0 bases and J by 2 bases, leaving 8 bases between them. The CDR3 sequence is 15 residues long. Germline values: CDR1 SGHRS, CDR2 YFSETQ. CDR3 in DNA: TGCGCCAGCAGCTTGGCCGGGGGAAACACCGGGGAGCTGTTTTTT. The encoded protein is CASSLAGGNTGELFF. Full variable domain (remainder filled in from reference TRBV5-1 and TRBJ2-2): KAGVTQTPRYLIKTRGQQVTLSCSPISGHRSVSWYQQTPGQGLQFLFEYFSETQRNKGNFPGRFSGRQFSNSRSEMNVSTLELGDSALYLCASSLAGGNTGELFFGEGSRLTVL.

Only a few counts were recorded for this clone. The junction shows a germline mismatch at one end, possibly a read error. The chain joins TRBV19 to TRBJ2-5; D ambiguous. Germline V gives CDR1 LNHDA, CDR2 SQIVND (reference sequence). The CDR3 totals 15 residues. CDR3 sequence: CASSRRHIYQGTQYF. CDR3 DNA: TGTGCCAGTAGTAGACGACATATTTACCAAGGGACCCAGTACTTC.

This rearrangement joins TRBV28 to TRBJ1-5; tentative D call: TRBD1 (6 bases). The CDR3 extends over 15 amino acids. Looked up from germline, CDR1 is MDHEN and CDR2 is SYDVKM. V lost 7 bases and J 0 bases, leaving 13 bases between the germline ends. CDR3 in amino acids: CASTWTEYSNQPQHF. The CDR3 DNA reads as TGTGCCAGCACTTGGACAGAGTATAGCAATCAGCCCCAGCATTTT.

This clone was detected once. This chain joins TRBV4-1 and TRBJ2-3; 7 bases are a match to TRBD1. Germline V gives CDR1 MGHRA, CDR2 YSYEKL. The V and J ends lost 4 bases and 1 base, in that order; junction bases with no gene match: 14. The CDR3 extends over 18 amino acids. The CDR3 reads CASSPRTGRGGGTDTQYF. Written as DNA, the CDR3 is TGCGCCAGCAGCCCCAGGACAGGACGTGGTGGAGGCACAGATACGCAGTATTTT.